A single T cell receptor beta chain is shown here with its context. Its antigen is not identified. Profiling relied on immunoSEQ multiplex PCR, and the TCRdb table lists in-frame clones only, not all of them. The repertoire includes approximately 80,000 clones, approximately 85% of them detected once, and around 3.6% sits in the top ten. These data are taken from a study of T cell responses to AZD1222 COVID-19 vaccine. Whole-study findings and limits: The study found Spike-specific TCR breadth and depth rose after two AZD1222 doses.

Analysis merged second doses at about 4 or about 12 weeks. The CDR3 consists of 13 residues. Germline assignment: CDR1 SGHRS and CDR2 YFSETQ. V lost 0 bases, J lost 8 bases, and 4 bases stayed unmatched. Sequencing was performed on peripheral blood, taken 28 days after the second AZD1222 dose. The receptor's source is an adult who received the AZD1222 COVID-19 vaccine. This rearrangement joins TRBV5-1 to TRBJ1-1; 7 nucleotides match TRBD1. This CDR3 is CASSLGRGTEAFF. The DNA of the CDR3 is TGCGCCAGCAGCTTGGGCAGGGGGACCGAAGCTTTCTTT.